Described below is a single T cell receptor (beta chain) sequence and its context. Its specificity is unknown. The CDR3 runs to 12 residues. Germline V gene sequence: CDR1 SGHDN, CDR2 FVKESK. With 4 bases removed from V and 5 bases from J, the gap between germline ends came to 8 bases. The sample comes from a study of chemoradiotherapy in HPV16-positive cancers. Study outcomes and limitations: Only a couple of HPV16-positive patients supplied the functional HPV-specificity definition. During treatment, candidate HPV-specific clones and E7-related motifs expanded in tumor.

TCRdb keeps only in-frame clones here, not all; method: immunoSEQ multiplex PCR. The sample includes about 500 clones, approximately 89% of them seen just once. The chain carries TRBV14 and TRBJ2-5; D uncertain. This sample comprised tumor tissue, obtained from a patient who underwent chemoradiotherapy. The origin of this receptor is a human donor with HPV-associated anogenital cancer. In DNA, the CDR3 is TGTGCCAGCAGCCCTACCCGGGAGACCCAGTACTTC. As protein: CASSPTRETQYF.